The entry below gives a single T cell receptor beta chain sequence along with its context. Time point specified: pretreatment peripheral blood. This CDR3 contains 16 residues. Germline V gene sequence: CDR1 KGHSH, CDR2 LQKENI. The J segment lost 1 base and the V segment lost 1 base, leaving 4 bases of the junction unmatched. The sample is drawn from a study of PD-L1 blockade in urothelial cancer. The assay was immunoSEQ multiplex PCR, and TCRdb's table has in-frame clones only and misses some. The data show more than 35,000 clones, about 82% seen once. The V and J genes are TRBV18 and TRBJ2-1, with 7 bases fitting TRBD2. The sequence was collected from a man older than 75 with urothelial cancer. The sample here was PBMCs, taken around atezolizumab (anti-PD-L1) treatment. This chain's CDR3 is CASSPRGGRSYNEQFF. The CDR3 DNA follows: TGTGCCAGCTCACCACGGGGGGGAAGGTCCTACAATGAGCAGTTCTTC.